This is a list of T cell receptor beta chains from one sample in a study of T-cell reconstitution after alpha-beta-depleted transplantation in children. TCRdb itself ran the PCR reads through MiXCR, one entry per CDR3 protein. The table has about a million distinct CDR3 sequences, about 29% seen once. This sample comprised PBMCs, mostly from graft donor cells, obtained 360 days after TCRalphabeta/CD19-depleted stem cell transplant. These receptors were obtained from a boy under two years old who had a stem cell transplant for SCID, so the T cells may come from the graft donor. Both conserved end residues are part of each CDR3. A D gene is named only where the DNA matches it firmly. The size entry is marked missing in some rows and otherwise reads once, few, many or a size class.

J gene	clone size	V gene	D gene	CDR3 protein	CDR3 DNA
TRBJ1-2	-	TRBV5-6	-	CASSKGRHVYGYTF	TGTGCCAGCAGCAAGGGGCGTCACGTCTATGGCTACACCTTC
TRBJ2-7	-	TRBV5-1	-	CASSPHRESEQYF	TGCGCCAGCAGCCCCCACAGGGAAAGCGAGCAGTACTTC
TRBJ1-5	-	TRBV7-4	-	CASSLYGFYSNQPQHF	TGTGCCAGCAGCTTATACGGATTCTATAGCAATCAGCCCCAGCATTTT
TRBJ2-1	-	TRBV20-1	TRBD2	CSARDWRGGLYEQFF	TGCAGTGCTAGAGATTGGCGGGGGGGCCTGTATGAGCAGTTCTTC
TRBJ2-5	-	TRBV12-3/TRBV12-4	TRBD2	CASSLARGEGQETQYF	TGTGCCAGCAGTTTAGCACGGGGGGAGGGACAAGAGACCCAGTACTTC
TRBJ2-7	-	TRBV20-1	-	CSAQRVVGSYEQYF	TGCAGTGCTCAAAGGGTGGTTGGGTCCTACGAGCAGTACTTC
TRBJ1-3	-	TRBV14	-	CASSSQPGRRGNTIYF	TGTGCCAGCAGCTCCCAACCGGGGCGAAGGGGAAACACCATATATTTT
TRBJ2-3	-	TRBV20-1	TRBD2	CSAPGTSGGPTDTQYF	TGCAGTGCTCCAGGGACTAGCGGGGGACCGACAGATACGCAGTATTTT
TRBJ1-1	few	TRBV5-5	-	CASSPDASNTEAFF	TGTGCCAGCAGTCCCGACGCCTCGAACACTGAAGCTTTCTTT
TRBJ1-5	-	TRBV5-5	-	CASSLLSGNQPQHF	TGTGCCAGCAGCCTCCTGTCTGGCAATCAGCCCCAGCATTTT
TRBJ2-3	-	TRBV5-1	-	CASSSPPGPAQYF	TGCGCCAGCAGCTCACCTCCGGGACCCGCGCAGTATTTT
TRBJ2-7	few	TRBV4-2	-	CASSHALIVDATVSYEQYF	TGTGCCAGCAGCCACGCCCTGATCGTTGACGCGACGGTTTCCTACGAGCAGTACTTC
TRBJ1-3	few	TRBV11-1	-	CASSLEGAELASGNTIYF	TGTGCCAGCAGCTTAGAAGGGGCGGAGCTCGCCTCTGGAAACACCATATATTTT
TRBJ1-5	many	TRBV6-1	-	CASSRTGNQPQHF	TGTGCCAGCAGCCGGACAGGCAATCAGCCCCAGCATTTT
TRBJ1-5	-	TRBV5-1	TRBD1	CASSLVSGGDQPQHF	TGCGCCAGCAGCTTGGTCTCAGGGGGCGATCAGCCCCAGCATTTT
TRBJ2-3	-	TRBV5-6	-	CASSSVSGSRDTQYF	TGTGCCAGCAGTTCCGTTAGCGGATCAAGAGATACGCAGTATTTT
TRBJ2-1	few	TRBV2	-	CASSDHRDGNEQFF	TGTGCCAGCAGTGATCACAGGGATGGGAATGAGCAGTTCTTC
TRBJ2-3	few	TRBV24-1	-	CATGGDTDTQYF	TGTGCCACCGGCGGGGATACAGATACGCAGTATTTT
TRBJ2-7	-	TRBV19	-	CASASGFSYEQYF	TGTGCCAGTGCTTCCGGGTTTTCCTACGAGCAGTACTTC
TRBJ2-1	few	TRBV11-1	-	CASSPGLGGLLSYNEQFF	TGTGCCAGCAGCCCCGGACTCGGGGGACTCCTCTCCTACAATGAGCAGTTCTTC
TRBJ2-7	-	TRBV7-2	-	CASSLARGVNYEQYF	TGTGCCAGCAGCTTAGCCCGAGGGGTAAACTACGAGCAGTACTTC
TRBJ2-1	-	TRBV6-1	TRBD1	CASSPLRQGARNEQFF	TGTGCCAGCAGCCCCCTACGGCAGGGGGCTAGGAATGAGCAGTTCTTC
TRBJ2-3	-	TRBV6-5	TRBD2	CASSYSSGGPLDTQYF	TGTGCCAGCAGTTACTCATCGGGGGGGCCTTTAGATACGCAGTATTTT
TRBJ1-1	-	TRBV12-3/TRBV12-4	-	CASSLLSNTEAFF	TGTGCCAGCAGTTTGCTCTCGAACACTGAAGCTTTCTTT
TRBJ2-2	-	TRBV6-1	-	CASTRSLRQTGELFF	TGTGCCAGCACCAGGTCGCTTCGACAGACCGGGGAGCTGTTTTTT
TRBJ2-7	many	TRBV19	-	CASSIGGTGTEQYF	TGTGCCAGTAGTATTGGGGGCACAGGGACCGAGCAGTACTTC
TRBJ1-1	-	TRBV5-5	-	CASSVAGGVEAFF	TGTGCCAGCAGCGTTGCCGGGGGGGTTGAAGCTTTCTTT
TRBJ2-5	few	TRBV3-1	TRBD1	CASSQGSRGRETQYF	TGTGCCAGCAGCCAAGGGTCCAGGGGGCGAGAGACCCAGTACTTC
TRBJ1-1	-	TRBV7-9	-	CASSPPGRKAFF	TGTGCCAGCAGCCCACCTGGGAGGAAAGCTTTCTTT
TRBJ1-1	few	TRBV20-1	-	CSARKDAEAFF	TGCAGTGCCAGAAAAGACGCTGAAGCTTTCTTT
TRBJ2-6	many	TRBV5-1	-	CASSLVGSGANVLTF	TGCGCCAGCAGCTTGGTTGGCTCTGGGGCCAACGTCCTGACTTTC
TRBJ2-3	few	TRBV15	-	CATSTGPGYTQYF	TGTGCCACCTCTACCGGGCCAGGCTATACGCAGTATTTT
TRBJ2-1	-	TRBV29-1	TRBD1	CSANGIRDRIYNEQFF	TGCAGCGCTAACGGAATAAGGGACAGGATATACAATGAGCAGTTCTTC
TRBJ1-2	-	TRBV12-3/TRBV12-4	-	CASSLRDITNYGYTF	TGTGCCAGCAGTTTACGGGACATCACAAACTATGGCTACACCTTC
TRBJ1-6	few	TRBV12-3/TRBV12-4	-	CASSLAGVGAVRLSALHF	TGTGCCAGCAGTTTAGCGGGGGTGGGGGCAGTAAGGCTTTCGGCCCTCCACTTT
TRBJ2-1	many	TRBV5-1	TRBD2	CASSFTSGGYNEQFF	TGTGCCAGCAGCTTTACTAGCGGGGGCTACAATGAGCAGTTCTTC
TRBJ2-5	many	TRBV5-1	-	CASSKRTGQETQYF	TGCGCCAGCAGCAAACGGACCGGGCAAGAGACCCAGTACTTC
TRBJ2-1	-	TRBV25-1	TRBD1	CASGDRGLYEQFF	TGTGCCAGCGGGGACAGGGGGCTCTATGAGCAGTTCTTC
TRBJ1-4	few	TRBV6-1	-	CASGPRGMNEKLFF	TGTGCCAGCGGCCCCCGCGGTATGAATGAAAAACTGTTTTTT
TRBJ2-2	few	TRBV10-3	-	CAISDHLPNTGELFF	TGTGCCATCAGTGATCACCTGCCGAACACCGGGGAGCTGTTTTTT
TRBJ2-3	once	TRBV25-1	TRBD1	CASSEPRTGFPLVTDTQYF	TGTGCCAGCAGTGAACCGAGGACAGGCTTCCCGTTGGTCACAGATACGCAGTATTTT
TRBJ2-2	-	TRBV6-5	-	CASSYRTSRNTGELFF	TGTGCCAGCAGTTACAGGACATCTCGGAACACCGGGGAGCTGTTTTTT
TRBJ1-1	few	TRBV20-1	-	CSARRSANTEAFF	TGCAGTGCTAGAAGAAGCGCGAACACTGAAGCTTTCTTT
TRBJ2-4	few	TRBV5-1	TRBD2	CASSLWGGPTTNIQYF	TGCGCCAGCAGCTTGTGGGGGGGACCAACCACAAACATTCAGTACTTC
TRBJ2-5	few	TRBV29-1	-	CSVADSQETQYF	TGCAGCGTTGCGGACAGCCAAGAGACCCAGTACTTC